The 17 T cell receptor beta chains listed next were all sequenced from one sample in a study of blood T cell repertoires in COVID-19. This table comes from immunoSEQ multiplex PCR, and its TCRdb copy is limited to in-frame clones, with some not included. The table lists 250,000 to 300,000 clones, around four fifths of them singletons. The sample comprised peripheral blood. Receptors originate from a man in his 60s with acute or convalescent COVID-19.

This clone was counted between two and nine times. CDR3 loop: CASGGGGAPNEQFF. CDR3 coding DNA: TGCGCCAGCGGAGGCGGGGGAGCCCCCAATGAGCAGTTCTTC. The gene calls are TRBV5-1 and TRBJ2-1, with TRBD2 identical over 7 bases. J lost 6 bases, V lost 7 bases, and 10 bases had no gene match. Germline V gene data show CDR1 as SGHRS and CDR2 as YFSETQ. The CDR3 runs to 14 residues.

This clone was observed a single time. The rearrangement joins TRBV6-5 to TRBJ2-7, with 8 nucleotides matching TRBD2. Trimming cost V 7 bases and J 2 bases; bases outside gene matches: 4. This CDR3 spans 13 amino acids. Germline V gene lookup returns CDR1 MNHEY and CDR2 SVGAGI. CDR3 nucleotides: TGTGCCAGCACTTCCGGGGGGGCCTACGAGCAGTACTTC. Its translation: CASTSGGAYEQYF.

This chain uses TRBV27 with TRBJ1-5; 8 nucleotides align to TRBD1. Germline CDR1 is MNHEY and CDR2 is SMNVEV (reference sequence). J was trimmed by 0 bases and V by 10 bases; bases with no gene match: 8. The CDR3 is 15 residues long. The CDR3 loop reads CAKLTGAHSNQPQHF. CDR3 DNA: TGTGCCAAGTTGACAGGGGCCCATAGCAATCAGCCCCAGCATTTT.

The CDR3 protein is CASSPPRTSGNTDTQYF. In DNA form, the CDR3 reads TGTGCCAGCTCACCACCGCGGACTAGCGGGAACACAGATACGCAGTATTTT. The chain recombines TRBV18 with TRBJ2-3; 12 bases align to TRBD2. The germline V gene has CDR1 KGHSH and CDR2 LQKENI. V trimming: 0 bases; J trimming: 2 bases; junction bases outside the gene matches: 3. This CDR3 contains 17 residues.

The chain links TRBV9 to TRBJ2-5; 7 positions agree with TRBD1. After removal of 4 bases from V and 3 bases from J, the junction contained 3 bases not matched to a gene. This CDR3 has 13 residues. The germline gives CDR1 SGDLS, CDR2 YYNGEE. CDR3 sequence reads: CASSTGTEETQYF. CDR3 sequence (DNA): TGTGCCAGCAGCACCGGGACAGAAGAGACCCAGTACTTC.

The gene calls are TRBV5-4 and TRBJ2-3; TRBD1 agrees at 7 bases. The germline V gene encodes CDR1 SGHNT and CDR2 YYREEE (reference sequence). The CDR3 consists of 14 residues. The J segment lost 3 bases and the V segment lost 2 bases, leaving 3 bases of the junction unmatched. The CDR3 loop is CASSFRTGTDTQYF. CDR3 bases: TGTGCCAGCAGCTTTCGGACAGGAACAGATACGCAGTATTTT.

CDR3 amino acids: CASSLARAGFTDTQYF. In nucleotides, the CDR3 is TGTGCCAGCAGCTTAGCGCGTGCGGGGTTCACAGATACGCAGTATTTT. The V gene is TRBV7-8, the J gene TRBJ2-3, with D perhaps matching TRBD2 (6 bases). The CDR3 contains 16 residues. Trimming pared 0 bases from V and 2 bases from J, leaving 12 bases between. CDR1 and CDR2 (germline): SGHVS, FQNEAQ.

In this sample, this clone turned up a few times. Other DNA sequences in this specimen translate into the identical CDR3. This chain links TRBV18 with TRBJ2-7, with 9 positions matching TRBD1. The CDR3 has 14 residues. The V segment lost 3 bases and the J segment 2 bases; nucleotides outside the gene matches: 2. Germline CDR1 and CDR2: KGHSH and LQKENI. The CDR3 nucleotides read TGTGCCAGCTCACCGGGGACAGGGCCCTACGAGCAGTACTTC. Residues: CASSPGTGPYEQYF.

V is TRBV15 and J is TRBJ1-5; 7 bases align to TRBD1. CDR1 LNHNV and CDR2 YYDKDF come from the germline V gene (reference sequence). CDR3 size: 15 residues. V shed 6 bases, J shed 4 bases, and the junction held 9 bases outside the gene matches. DNA of the CDR3: TGTGCCACCAGAGCTCAGACAGGGAATAATCAGCCCCAGCATTTT. Protein: CATRAQTGNNQPQHF.

The rearrangement uses TRBV9 and TRBJ2-7; 11 bases line up with TRBD2. V lost 3 bases and J lost 2; bases outside the gene matches: 4. The CDR3 sequence is 15 residues long. CDR1 is SGDLS, CDR2 YYNGEE, per germline. Written as DNA, the CDR3 is TGTGCCAGCAGCGAAACTAGCGGGAGCCCCTACGAGCAGTACTTC. This codes for CASSETSGSPYEQYF.

This chain joins TRBV4-2 and TRBJ2-7; a weak D match, TRBD1 (5 bases). Trimming cost V 0 bases and J 2 bases, with 11 bases left between them. This CDR3 is built from 15 residues. Germline CDR1 reads LGHNA; CDR2 reads YNFKEQ. Here the CDR3 DNA reads TGTGCCAGCAGCCAAGAATGGGGCAGGGCCTACGAGCAGTACTTC. Translated: CASSQEWGRAYEQYF.

The chain has TRBV4-1 and TRBJ1-1; D is possibly TRBD1 (5 bases). The CDR3 contains 16 residues. Trimming left V 0 bases short and J 4 bases short, with 15 bases between. Germline V CDR1 and CDR2: MGHRA, YSYEKL. The DNA for the CDR3 is TGCGCCAGCAGCCAAGATAAGGGGACTCCGGGCACTGAAGCTTTCTTT. It specifies CASSQDKGTPGTEAFF.

The CDR3 region has the DNA TGTGCCAGCAGCCCCCTAGCAGGGGGCGCAGATACGCAGTATTTT. Translated, it gives CASSPLAGGADTQYF. The chain joins TRBV7-9 to TRBJ2-3, with TRBD1 matching over 8 bases. CDR1 and CDR2 from the germline V gene are SEHNR and FQNEAQ (reference sequence). This CDR3 comprises 15 residues. With 5 bases clipped from V and 4 bases from J, the junction kept 8 bases outside the gene matches.

The CDR3 region has the DNA TGTGCCAGCAGTTCCACAGGGGCATACGGCTACACCTTC. This encodes CASSSTGAYGYTF. The rearrangement links TRBV6-5 to TRBJ1-2; TRBD1 matches 7 bases. CDR1 MNHEY and CDR2 SVGAGI come from the germline V gene. CDR3 size: 13 residues. V was pared by 4 bases and J by 8 bases, with 7 bases of the junction left unmatched.

The chain is built from TRBV28 and TRBJ2-7; D unclear. V was trimmed by 3 bases and J by 3 bases, leaving 21 bases between them. CDR1 MDHEN and CDR2 SYDVKM come from the germline V gene. This CDR3 has 17 residues. The CDR3 sequence is CASSFLGSYSAFYEQYF. The CDR3 DNA is TGTGCCAGCAGTTTTCTAGGTTCGTATTCGGCATTCTACGAGCAGTACTTC.

CDR3 protein: CASRTTGVTGELFF. The CDR3 DNA reads as TGTGCCAGCAGGACTACAGGGGTAACCGGGGAGCTGTTTTTT. This rearrangement joins TRBV7-9 to TRBJ2-2; 7 nucleotides match TRBD1. Trimming took 6 bases from V and 5 from J; bases not matched to a gene: 6. Germline CDR1 is SEHNR and CDR2 is FQNEAQ (reference sequence). The CDR3 loop spans 14 amino acids.

As to this clone: The junction does not match germline at one end; this may be a read error. The chain carries TRBV19 and TRBJ2-3; TRBD2 agrees at 14 bases. CDR3 length equals 16 residues. The germline CDR1 and CDR2 sequences are LNHDA and SQIVND (reference sequence). The CDR3 DNA sequence: TGTGCCAGTAAACGCGGGACTAGCGGGAGCATAGATACGCAGTATTTT. Translated, it gives CASKRGTSGSIDTQYF.